This is a list of T cell receptor beta chains from one sample in a study of Ad26.COV2.S vaccination and SARS-CoV-2 variants. The table came from immunoSEQ multiplex PCR; TCRdb's copy has only in-frame clones and leaves some out. Of approximately 480,000 clones in the sample, around 90% were seen once. Sequencing was performed on peripheral blood, taken in a trial of Ad26.COV2.S vaccine versus placebo. These receptors were collected from a person between 18 and 65 years old who received the Ad26.COV2.S COVID-19 vaccine or a placebo. Each CDR3 is given with its conserved first and last residue. Each record gives: J gene, V gene, D gene, clone size, CDR3 protein, CDR3 DNA. D genes are given only for firm matches. Rows give clone size only sometimes, using once, few, many, or a class for an expanded clone.

TRBJ2-1,TRBV27,.,.,CAGRESYNEQFF,TGTGCCGGCAGGGAATCCTACAATGAGCAGTTCTTC
TRBJ1-1,TRBV6-2/TRBV6-3,.,.,CASSYWGATEAFF,TGTGCCAGCAGCTACTGGGGAGCAACTGAAGCTTTCTTT
TRBJ2-2,TRBV7-2,TRBD1,.,CASSWDRGDTGELFF,TGTGCCAGCAGCTGGGACAGGGGTGACACCGGGGAGCTGTTTTTT
TRBJ2-7,TRBV19,.,.,CASSTPHYEQYF,TGTGCCAGTAGTACTCCCCACTACGAGCAGTACTTC
TRBJ1-2,TRBV2,.,.,CASSEVRVSGYTF,TGTGCCAGCAGCGAGGTGAGGGTTAGTGGCTACACCTTC
TRBJ1-3,TRBV3-1/TRBV3-2,.,once,CASSQSRSAGNTIYF,TGTGCCAGCAGCCAGAGTAGGTCGGCTGGAAACACCATATATTTT
TRBJ2-1,TRBV6-2/TRBV6-3,TRBD2,.,CASSTGGGYNEQFF,TGTGCCAGCAGTACGGGCGGGGGGTACAATGAGCAGTTCTTC
TRBJ1-1,TRBV6-6,.,.,CASSPGGTEAFF,TGTGCCAGCAGCCCCGGAGGGACTGAAGCTTTCTTT
TRBJ2-3,TRBV15,.,.,CATSRDNPRTDTQYF,TGTGCCACCAGCAGAGATAATCCCCGCACAGATACGCAGTATTTT
TRBJ2-7,TRBV7-2,TRBD2,.,CASSLGLAVYEQYF,TGTGCCAGCAGCTTGGGTCTAGCGGTCTACGAGCAGTACTTC
TRBJ2-7,TRBV6-1,.,.,CASSHSGYEQYF,TGTGCCAGCAGCCACTCCGGCTACGAGCAGTACTTC
TRBJ2-1,TRBV9,TRBD2,.,CASSGSIAGEYNEQFF,TGTGCCAGCAGCGGAAGCATAGCGGGGGAATACAATGAGCAGTTCTTC
TRBJ2-7,TRBV5-1,TRBD2,.,CASSWTSGDHYEQYF,TGCGCCAGCAGCTGGACTAGCGGAGACCACTACGAGCAGTACTTC
TRBJ2-7,TRBV4-1,.,.,CASSHDFQQGTYEQYF,TGCGCCAGCAGCCATGACTTTCAACAGGGAACCTACGAGCAGTACTTC
TRBJ2-7,TRBV18,.,.,CASSRGTGSSYEQYF,TGTGCCAGCTCACGCGGGACGGGGAGCTCCTACGAGCAGTACTTC
TRBJ2-7,TRBV6-5,.,.,CASSLEHLYEQYF,TGTGCCAGCAGTTTGGAACACCTCTACGAGCAGTACTTC
TRBJ2-7,TRBV6-2/TRBV6-3,.,.,CASSYDRLPGPYEQYF,TGTGCCAGCAGTTACGACCGACTACCAGGACCCTACGAGCAGTACTTC
TRBJ2-3,TRBV7-3,.,.,CASSFQSTDTQYF,TGTGCCAGCAGCTTTCAGAGCACAGATACGCAGTATTTT
TRBJ2-2,TRBV11-3,.,few,CASSKWGDTGELFF,TGTGCCAGCAGCAAGTGGGGAGATACCGGGGAGCTGTTTTTT
TRBJ2-7,TRBV6-5,.,.,CASSSGTVAYEQYF,TGTGCCAGCAGTTCCGGGACGGTTGCCTACGAGCAGTACTTC
TRBJ2-2,TRBV7-9,.,few,CASSFGTGELFF,TGTGCCAGCAGCTTCGGCACCGGGGAGCTGTTTTTT
TRBJ1-6,TRBV9,.,.,CASSVDPWTLNSPLHF,TGTGCCAGCAGCGTAGATCCTTGGACACTAAATTCACCCCTCCACTTT
TRBJ2-1,TRBV5-4,TRBD2,.,CASSPRPTSGRGHEQFF,TGTGCCAGCAGCCCCCGCCCCACTAGCGGGAGGGGTCATGAGCAGTTCTTC
TRBJ2-2,TRBV5-8,.,.,CASTLGIRNTGELFF,TGTGCCAGCACCCTAGGAATCAGAAACACCGGGGAGCTGTTTTTT